A selection of T cell receptor beta chains follows, all from one sample in a study of PD-L1 blockade in urothelial cancer. Profiled with immunoSEQ multiplex PCR; TCRdb holds only in-frame clones, not every one. Here the sample spans 130,000 or so clones, less than 85% being singletons. Material: PBMCs, obtained around atezolizumab (anti-PD-L1) treatment. These receptors all stem from a man aged 50 to 60 with urothelial cancer. The CDR3 runs from the conserved cysteine through the conserved F or W. Fields, in order: CDR3 protein, CDR3 DNA, clone size, V gene, D gene, J gene. A D gene is named only where the DNA matches it firmly. Only part of the rows carry a size: once, few, many, or a class if the clone is expanded.

CDR3: CASSLGTSGPTDTQYF
DNA: TGTGCCAGCAGCTTAGGCACTAGCGGCCCCACAGATACGCAGTATTTT
size: NA
V: TRBV7-3
D: TRBD2
J: TRBJ2-3

CDR3: CASSSRTGTPYEQYF
DNA: TGTGCCAGCAGCTCGCGAACAGGGACACCCTACGAGCAGTACTTC
size: NA
V: TRBV11-2
D: NA
J: TRBJ2-7

CDR3: CASSSPVSPGPSSYNEQFF
DNA: TGCGCCAGCAGCTCCCCGGTGTCCCCAGGGCCTAGTTCCTACAATGAGCAGTTCTTC
size: NA
V: TRBV5-1
D: NA
J: TRBJ2-1

CDR3: CASKSGRAYEQYF
DNA: TGTGCCAGCAAGAGCGGGAGGGCCTACGAGCAGTACTTC
size: NA
V: TRBV27
D: TRBD2
J: TRBJ2-7

CDR3: CASSHAPGSRETQYF
DNA: TGTGCCAGCAGCCATGCCCCGGGAAGTCGAGAGACCCAGTACTTC
size: NA
V: TRBV7-2
D: NA
J: TRBJ2-5

CDR3: CASSLARGLAFF
DNA: TGTGCCAGCAGCTTAGCCAGGGGGCTTGCTTTCTTT
size: NA
V: TRBV7-2
D: TRBD1
J: TRBJ1-1

CDR3: CASSWGQRNEQFF
DNA: TGTGCCAGCAGTTGGGGACAGAGGAATGAGCAGTTCTTC
size: NA
V: TRBV6-5
D: TRBD1
J: TRBJ2-1

CDR3: CASSSRSQGFRHSPLHF
DNA: TGTGCCAGCAGTTCCCGTTCACAGGGGTTTCGTCATTCACCCCTCCACTTT
size: NA
V: TRBV27
D: TRBD1
J: TRBJ1-6

CDR3: CASSGGGSATNEKLFF
DNA: TGTGCCAGCTCGGGAGGGGGTAGCGCAACTAATGAAAAACTGTTTTTT
size: NA
V: TRBV7-9
D: NA
J: TRBJ1-4

CDR3: CASSLGREYTDTQYF
DNA: TGTGCCAGCAGCTTAGGGCGGGAGTACACAGATACGCAGTATTTT
size: NA
V: TRBV11-2
D: TRBD2
J: TRBJ2-3

CDR3: CASSIENKVRELFF
DNA: TGTGCCAGTAGTATAGAAAACAAAGTGAGGGAGCTGTTTTTT
size: NA
V: TRBV19
D: NA
J: TRBJ2-2

CDR3: CASSPAPGQGVPEAFF
DNA: TGTGCCAGCAGTCCAGCTCCTGGCCAGGGGGTCCCTGAAGCTTTCTTT
size: NA
V: TRBV28
D: TRBD1
J: TRBJ1-1

CDR3: CASILERGPTDTQYF
DNA: TGTGCCAGCATCCTAGAGAGGGGGCCCACAGATACGCAGTATTTT
size: NA
V: TRBV28
D: TRBD1
J: TRBJ2-3

CDR3: CASSRDSNEKLFF
DNA: TGTGCCAGCTCAAGGGACAGTAATGAAAAACTGTTTTTT
size: many
V: TRBV18
D: TRBD1
J: TRBJ1-4

CDR3: CASQDREAYEQYF
DNA: TGTGCCAGCCAGGACAGGGAAGCCTACGAGCAGTACTTC
size: NA
V: TRBV25-1
D: TRBD1
J: TRBJ2-7

CDR3: CASSLAGLAGLSYEQYF
DNA: TGCGCCAGCAGCTTGGCAGGACTAGCGGGGCTATCCTACGAGCAGTACTTC
size: NA
V: TRBV5-1
D: TRBD2
J: TRBJ2-7

CDR3: CASSRIRTGTDTQYF
DNA: TGCGCCAGCAGCCGCATAAGAACAGGGACAGATACGCAGTATTTT
size: NA
V: TRBV5-1
D: NA
J: TRBJ2-3

CDR3: CASSLTGSTNEKLFF
DNA: TGTGCCAGCAGCCTTACGGGGTCAACTAATGAAAAACTGTTTTTT
size: NA
V: TRBV7-2
D: NA
J: TRBJ1-4

CDR3: CASSPRSRGSAGYTF
DNA: TGTGCCAGCAGCCCCCGCTCCAGGGGGTCGGCTGGCTACACCTTC
size: NA
V: TRBV5-8
D: TRBD1
J: TRBJ1-2

CDR3: CASSSGTGEASQYF
DNA: TGTGCCAGCAGCTCGGGGACAGGAGAGGCCTCCCAGTACTTC
size: NA
V: TRBV7-9
D: TRBD1
J: TRBJ2-5

CDR3: CAISESRGGSYGYTF
DNA: TGTGCCATCAGTGAATCTAGGGGCGGGAGCTATGGCTACACCTTC
size: NA
V: TRBV10-3
D: NA
J: TRBJ1-2

CDR3: CASSLREAETQYF
DNA: TGTGCCAGCAGCTTACGGGAAGCCGAGACCCAGTACTTC
size: NA
V: TRBV11-3
D: NA
J: TRBJ2-5

CDR3: CASSLGGLTEAFF
DNA: TGTGCCAGCAGCTTAGGGGGCCTCACTGAAGCTTTCTTT
size: NA
V: TRBV7-9
D: NA
J: TRBJ1-1

CDR3: CSAAPRERSFF
DNA: TGCAGTGCCGCCCCCAGGGAAAGGTCTTTCTTT
size: NA
V: TRBV20-1
D: NA
J: TRBJ1-1

CDR3: CASSSQHPGQSPREKLFF
DNA: TGTGCCAGCAGTTCTCAGCATCCGGGACAGAGTCCGCGTGAAAAACTGTTTTTT
size: NA
V: TRBV28
D: TRBD1
J: TRBJ1-4

CDR3: CASSQGFEQFF
DNA: TGTGCCAGCAGTCAGGGGTTTGAGCAGTTCTTC
size: NA
V: TRBV2
D: NA
J: TRBJ2-1

CDR3: CASSSGTSEETQYF
DNA: TGTGCTAGCAGCTCGGGGACTAGCGAGGAGACCCAGTACTTC
size: NA
V: TRBV7-7
D: TRBD2
J: TRBJ2-5

CDR3: CASSVEGVGTDTQYF
DNA: TGTGCCAGCAGCGTAGAAGGGGTGGGTACAGATACGCAGTATTTT
size: NA
V: TRBV9
D: NA
J: TRBJ2-3

CDR3: CASTIAGGPYNEQFF
DNA: TGTGCCAGCACCATAGCGGGAGGGCCCTACAATGAGCAGTTCTTC
size: NA
V: TRBV7-6
D: TRBD2
J: TRBJ2-1

CDR3: CASSGTSHYNEQFF
DNA: TGTGCCAGCAGTGGGACTAGCCACTACAATGAGCAGTTCTTC
size: NA
V: TRBV2
D: TRBD2
J: TRBJ2-1

CDR3: CASVDTGWGNTQYF
DNA: TGTGCCAGCGTTGATACAGGGTGGGGGAATACGCAGTATTTT
size: NA
V: TRBV6-6
D: NA
J: TRBJ2-3

CDR3: CAIKERDTDTQYF
DNA: TGTGCCATCAAGGAGCGGGACACAGATACGCAGTATTTT
size: NA
V: TRBV10-3
D: TRBD2
J: TRBJ2-3

CDR3: CASLTASEAFF
DNA: TGTGCCAGTCTGACAGCGTCTGAAGCTTTCTTT
size: few
V: TRBV19
D: NA
J: TRBJ1-1

CDR3: CASSHGTSGRLETQYF
DNA: TGCGCCAGCAGCCACGGGACTAGCGGGAGATTGGAGACCCAGTACTTC
size: NA
V: TRBV10-1
D: TRBD2
J: TRBJ2-5

CDR3: CASKKNTGTSGRTYEQYF
DNA: TGTGCCAGCAAAAAGAATACCGGGACTAGCGGGAGAACTTACGAGCAGTACTTC
size: NA
V: TRBV7-3
D: TRBD2
J: TRBJ2-7

CDR3: CASQGDRGNTEAFF
DNA: TGTGCCAGCCAGGGGGACAGGGGGAACACTGAAGCTTTCTTT
size: NA
V: TRBV7-2
D: TRBD1
J: TRBJ1-1